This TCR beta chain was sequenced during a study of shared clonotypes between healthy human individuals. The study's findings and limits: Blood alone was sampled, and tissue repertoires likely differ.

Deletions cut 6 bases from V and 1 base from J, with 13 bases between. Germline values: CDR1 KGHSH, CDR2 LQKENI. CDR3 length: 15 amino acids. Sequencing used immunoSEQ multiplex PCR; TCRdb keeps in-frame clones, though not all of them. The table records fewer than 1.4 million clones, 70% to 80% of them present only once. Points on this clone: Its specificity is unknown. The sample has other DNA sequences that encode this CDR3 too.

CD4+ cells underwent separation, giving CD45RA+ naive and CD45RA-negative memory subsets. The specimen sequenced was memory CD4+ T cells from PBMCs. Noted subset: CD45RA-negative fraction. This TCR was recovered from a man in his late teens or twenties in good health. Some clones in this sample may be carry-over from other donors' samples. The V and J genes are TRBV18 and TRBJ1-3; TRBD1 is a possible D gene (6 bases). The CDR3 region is CASSPTGSSGNTIYF. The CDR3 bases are TGTGCCAGCTCCCCAACAGGGTCGTCTGGAAACACCATATATTTT.